Below, 11 T cell receptor beta chains from the same sample are listed, as sequenced in a study of neurological immune-mediated disorders. From the 5' RACE reads, TCRdb called clonotypes with MiXCR, one entry per CDR3 protein. The sample includes about 50,000 distinct CDR3 sequences, 10% seen only once; the top ten take approximately 5%. Sample: PBMCs. These receptors were obtained from a man aged 70-80 years with HTLV-1-associated myelopathy (HAM/TSP).

The genes are TRBV12-3 or TRBV12-4 and TRBJ2-3; D not certain. V gave up 3 bases and J gave up 0 bases, with 7 bases separating them. The CDR3 is 14 amino acids. The CDR3 spells CASSLESSTDTQYF. The CDR3 DNA sequence: TGTGCCAGCAGTTTGGAGAGTAGCACAGATACGCAGTATTTT.

This clonotype was seen repeatedly, ten times or more. J is TRBJ1-1 and V is TRBV6-5; 7 nucleotides align to TRBD1. Germline V gives CDR1 MNHEY, CDR2 SVGAGI. The CDR3 has 16 amino acids. Unmatched junction bases numbered 10, after V lost 2 bases and J lost 4 bases. CDR3 protein: CASSYPRGGSGTEAFF. The CDR3 DNA follows: TGTGCCAGCAGTTACCCAAGAGGGGGCTCGGGCACTGAAGCTTTCTTT.

Many counts were recorded for this clonotype. This sequence joins TRBV12-3 or TRBV12-4 and TRBJ2-7, with D perhaps matching TRBD1 or TRBD2 (5 bases each). Trimming took off 2 bases at V and 4 bases at J, with 21 bases between the two ends. The CDR3 is 17 amino acids. CDR3 region: CASSLYGGPGTTYEQYF. The CDR3 nucleotides read TGTGCCAGCAGTTTATATGGGGGACCCGGGACCACGTACGAGCAGTACTTC.

This clonotype was recorded many times. V and J are TRBV20-1 and TRBJ2-7; unclear D gene. V gave up 7 bases and J gave up 5 bases, with 12 bases separating them. Germline CDR1 reads DFQATT; CDR2 reads SNEGSKA (reference sequence). This CDR3 is 11 amino acids long. The DNA of the CDR3 is TGCAGTGGCATACTAATAGACGAGCAGTACTTC. Its translation is CSGILIDEQYF.

This clonotype was picked up many times. The chain uses TRBV5-5 and TRBJ2-2; D possibly corresponds to TRBD2 (6 bases). V was trimmed by 4 bases and J by 2 bases, leaving 15 bases between them. The CDR3 covers 16 residues. Germline-derived CDR1 and CDR2 are SGHKS and YYEKEE (reference sequence). CDR3 nucleotides: TGTGCCAGCAGCCCAGAGGGGACTTCCAACACCGGGGAGCTGTTTTTT. It is translated as CASSPEGTSNTGELFF.

In this sample, this clonotype turned up many times. This sequence joins TRBV4-3 and TRBJ2-3; D might be TRBD1 (6 bases). The germline CDR1 and CDR2 sequences are LGHNA and YSLEER. The CDR3 runs 16 residues. V was pared by 0 bases and J by 1 base, with 11 bases between. The CDR3 is CASSQDIGGGTDTQYF. Written as DNA, the CDR3 is TGCGCCAGCAGCCAAGACATAGGGGGTGGCACAGATACGCAGTATTTT.

About this clonotype itself: This may be a read error, as it is one base from a much larger clone. V gene TRBV20-1 combines with J gene TRBJ1-2; possible D gene TRBD1, 5 bases. The germline gives CDR1 DFQATT, CDR2 SNEGSKA (reference sequence). This CDR3 is built from 11 residues. CDR3 protein: CSGNRGDGCTF. The CDR3, as DNA: TGCAGTGGCAATAGGGGCGATGGCTGCACCTTC.

In this sample, this clonotype turned up a few times. The J gene is TRBJ2-2, the V gene TRBV12-3 or TRBV12-4; the D is unclear. Trimming removed 3 bases at V and 0 bases at J, with 14 bases between. This CDR3 region has 17 residues. CDR3 sequence (DNA): TGTGCCAGCAGTTTGCCGCAGGCGGCCTCGAACACCGGGGAGCTGTTTTTT. This encodes CASSLPQAASNTGELFF.

There are many counts of this clonotype. V and J are TRBV4-1 and TRBJ2-2; the match to TRBD2 covers 13 bases. This CDR3 has 16 residues. J was trimmed by 4 bases and V by 6 bases; bases with no gene match: 5. The germline CDR1 and CDR2 sequences are MGHRA and YSYEKL. The CDR3 DNA sequence: TGCGCCAGCAGTCGGACTAGCGGGAGTTCCACCGGGGAGCTGTTTTTT. Residues: CASSRTSGSSTGELFF.

This clonotype was found many times. The chain uses TRBV15 and TRBJ1-2; maybe TRBD1 (5 bases). V was clipped by 1 base and J by 13 bases, with 13 bases between them. The CDR3 length is 12 residues. From germline, CDR1 is LNHNV and CDR2 YYDKDF (reference sequence). The CDR3 sequence is CATSRVQGYRTF. In DNA, the CDR3 is TGTGCCACCAGCAGAGTTCAGGGTTATCGCACCTTC. The whole variable domain, filled in from reference TRBV15 and TRBJ1-2, reads DAMVIQNPRYQVTQFGKPVTLSCSQTLNHNVMYWYQQKSSQAPKLLFHYYDKDFNNEADTPDNFQSRRPNTSFCFLDIRSPGLGDTAMYLCATSRVQGYRTFGSGTRLTVV.

For this clonotype: Its ends do not fully match the called genes, so a read error is possible. This chain joins TRBV5-6 and TRBJ1-6; D is perhaps TRBD1 (6 bases). Germline-derived CDR1 and CDR2 are SGHDT and YYEEEE. The CDR3 is 19 amino acids. The CDR3 here is CASTRSLDPQGVYNPPLHF. The DNA for the CDR3 is TGTGCCAGCACCAGATCATTGGATCCACAGGGTGTTTATAATCCACCCCTCCACTTT. The full variable domain, its missing parts supplied by reference TRBV5-6 and TRBJ1-6, is DAGVTQSPTHLIKTRGQQVTLRCSPKSGHDTVSWYQQALGQGPQFIFQYYEEEERQRGNFPDRFSGHQFPNYSSELNVNALLLGDSALYLCASTRSLDPQGVYNPPLHFGNGTRLTVT.